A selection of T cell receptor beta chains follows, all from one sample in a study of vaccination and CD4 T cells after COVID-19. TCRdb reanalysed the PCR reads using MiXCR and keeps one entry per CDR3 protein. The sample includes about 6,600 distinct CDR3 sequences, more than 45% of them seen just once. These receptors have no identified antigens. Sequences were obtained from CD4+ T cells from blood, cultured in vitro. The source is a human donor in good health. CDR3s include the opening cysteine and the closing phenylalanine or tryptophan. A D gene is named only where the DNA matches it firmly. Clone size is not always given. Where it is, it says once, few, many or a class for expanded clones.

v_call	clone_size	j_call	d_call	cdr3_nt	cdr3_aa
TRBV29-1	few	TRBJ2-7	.	TGCAGCGTTGAAGGCCCCGGGGTCCTGAGAGAGCAGTACTTC	CSVEGPGVLREQYF
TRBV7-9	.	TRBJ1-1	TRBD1	TGTGCCAGCAGCTCACGCAGGGGGCGCGGGACTGAAGCTTTCTTT	CASSSRRGRGTEAFF
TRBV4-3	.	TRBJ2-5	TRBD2	TGCGCCAGCAGCCAAGGGGAGCGGGGGGCACAAGAGACCCAGTACTTC	CASSQGERGAQETQYF
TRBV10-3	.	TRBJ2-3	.	TGTGCCATCAGACAGACCGGGACCTTTTCTAGCACAGATACGCAGTATTTT	CAIRQTGTFSSTDTQYF
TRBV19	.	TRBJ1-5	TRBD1	TGTGCCAGTACCTCGCGGCTGGGACAGCAGAATCAGCCCCAGCATTTT	CASTSRLGQQNQPQHF
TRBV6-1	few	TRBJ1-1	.	TGTGCCAGCACTACGGACAGAGTCTGGGACACTGAAGCTTTCTTT	CASTTDRVWDTEAFF
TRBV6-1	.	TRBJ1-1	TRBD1	TGTGCCAGCAGACCCACCGGACAGGGCCCCCGTGGGGCTTTCTTT	CASRPTGQGPRGAFF
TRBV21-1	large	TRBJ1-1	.	TGTGCCAGCAGAATGCTCCGGGACAGGGCCGAGGACACTGAAGCTTTCTTT	CASRMLRDRAEDTEAFF
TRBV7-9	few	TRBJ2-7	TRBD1	TGTGCCAGCAGCCCCCACCGGCGGACAGGTAGATGGTACGAGCAGTACTTC	CASSPHRRTGRWYEQYF
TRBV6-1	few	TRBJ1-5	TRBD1	TGTGCCAGCGGGGACAGGGGGTTCAATCAGCCCCAGCATTTT	CASGDRGFNQPQHF
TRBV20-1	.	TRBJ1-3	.	TGCAGTGCTAGAGGGGTGAGCTCTGGAAACACCATATATTTT	CSARGVSSGNTIYF
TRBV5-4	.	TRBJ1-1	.	TGTGCCAGCAGCTTGGAAGTGAACACTGAAGCTTTCTTT	CASSLEVNTEAFF
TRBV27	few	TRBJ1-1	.	TGTGCCAGCAGTTTAGCGGGGGGGACGGGCACTGAAGCTTTCTTT	CASSLAGGTGTEAFF
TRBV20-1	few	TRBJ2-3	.	TGCAGTGTTTTGAGCGGGAGCACAGATACGCAGTATTTT	CSVLSGSTDTQYF
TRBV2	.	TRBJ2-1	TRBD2	TGTGCCAGCAGCGGTCTGAGTAGCGGGGGCCGGGATGAGCAGTTCTTC	CASSGLSSGGRDEQFF
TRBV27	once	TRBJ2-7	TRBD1	TGTGCCAGCAGTGTCCCCGGGACAGGGGAGGGCGAGCAGTACTTC	CASSVPGTGEGEQYF
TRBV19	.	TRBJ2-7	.	TGTGCCAGTGCGTGGCGAAGGAGTTACGAGCAGTACTTC	CASAWRRSYEQYF
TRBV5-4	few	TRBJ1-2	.	TGTGCCAGCAGCTTGGATGCAGGGAGGGCTAACTATGGCTACACCTTC	CASSLDAGRANYGYTF
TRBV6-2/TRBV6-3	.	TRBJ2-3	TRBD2	TGTGCCAGCAGCCCCCAACTAGCGGGGACGCAGTATTTT	CASSPQLAGTQYF
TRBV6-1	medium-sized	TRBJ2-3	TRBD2	TGTGCCAGCAGTGAACAAGCGGGGTTCCATACGCAGTATTTT	CASSEQAGFHTQYF
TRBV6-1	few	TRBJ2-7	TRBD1	TGTGCCAGCAGTGACCGGGACAGGGACTTTCGCGAGCAGTACTTC	CASSDRDRDFREQYF
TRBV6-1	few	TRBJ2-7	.	TGTGCCAGCAGTCACCGGGTGGCCTCCTACGAGCAGTACTTC	CASSHRVASYEQYF